This T cell receptor (beta chain) was found in a study of cytomegalovirus exposure and HLA in healthy donors. Researchers ran the PCR with 60 Vbeta and 13 Jbeta primers. In the study's own analysis: As a later analysis found, there were approximately 80 million unique TCR beta chains, of which some 10 million were shared. Method: immunoSEQ multiplex PCR; TCRdb's copy keeps in-frame clones and lacks some. That table gives V, J and clone size, and the DNA gave D and trimming. The data hold approximately 220,000 clones, with less than 85% observed a single time. Comment on this clone: Its target is not known.

General observations from the study: A later analysis linked a missense DCLRE1C variant to TCR beta V- and J-gene trimming. Most TCR sequences were uncommon, yet certain public TCRs appeared in many donors. There were some V segments, including TRBV6-2 and TRBV6-3, excluded as indistinguishable.

The CDR3 totals 11 residues. The germline V gene encodes CDR1 GTSNPN and CDR2 SVGIG (reference sequence). V was cut by 0 bases and J by 6 bases, with 6 bases left in between. The sequenced sample was PBMCs. This chain joins TRBV30 and TRBJ2-7; D is undetermined. This receptor was taken from a man aged 18 to 29 in good health and CMV-seronegative. CDR3 protein: CAWSVSGEQYF. As DNA, the CDR3 is TGTGCCTGGAGTGTATCAGGCGAGCAGTACTTC.